This T cell receptor (beta chain) was profiled in a study of blood T cell repertoires in COVID-19. Study context: The cDNA or gDNA used as material had been derived from T cells, B-cell-depleted T cells, or PBMCs.

This clone occurred once. Authors' analysis steps: Reference gene primer amplification gave estimated nucleated cell counts. Some clones are missing from TCRdb's copy, which holds only in-frame ones; the method was immunoSEQ multiplex PCR. V and J calls and clone size are as listed in that table; D and trimming were resolved from the DNA. The sample consists of approximately 85,000 clones, approximately 90% of them appearing once. The CDR3 is made up of 18 amino acids. Germline assignment: CDR1 LGHNA and CDR2 YNFKEQ. V lost 1 base and J lost 1; bases outside the gene matches: 8. The chain uses TRBV4-2 and TRBJ2-7; 12 nucleotides align to TRBD2. This clonotype was obtained from a man between 50 and 59 years old with active or convalescent COVID-19. The sample taken for sequencing was peripheral blood. The CDR3 DNA is TGTGCCAGCAGCCAAGTCCCCCTCGGACTAGCGGGATCCTACGAGCAGTACTTC. Translating it yields CASSQVPLGLAGSYEQYF.